A single sample is the source of the 28 T cell receptor beta chains below, sequenced in a study of blood T cells in healthy people across ages. A sample-barcoded 5' primer and a J-beta primer mix were used in a second PCR of roughly 6 to 11 cycles. TCRdb used MiXCR to reprocess the 5' RACE reads, holding one entry per CDR3 protein. The sample holds over a million distinct CDR3 sequences, 20% to 25% seen once. The same sample was also studied in work on T cells of mothers and their children.

Sequenced material: blood. The receptors were sampled from a girl aged 2-10 years in good health.

This clonotype was counted only a few times. This chain uses TRBV7-3 with TRBJ1-1, with D tentatively TRBD1 (5 bases). V was trimmed by 2 bases and J by 1 base, leaving 14 bases between them. The CDR3 runs to 16 residues. Germline V gene lookup returns CDR1 SGHTA and CDR2 FQGTGA. CDR3 protein: CASSLGTDLENTEAFF. CDR3 nucleotide sequence: TGTGCCAGCAGCTTAGGGACTGATTTGGAGAACACTGAAGCTTTCTTT.

This clonotype has only a few counts. V gene TRBV27 combines with J gene TRBJ1-4; D possibly corresponds to TRBD1 (6 bases). CDR3 size: 13 residues. The V end lost 5 bases, the J end lost 8 bases, and 12 bases lay between the germline ends. From germline, CDR1 is MNHEY and CDR2 SMNVEV (reference sequence). CDR3 coding DNA: TGTGCCAGCAGTCGGGGGGCATGGGAAAAACTGTTTTTT. Amino acids: CASSRGAWEKLFF. The whole variable domain, remainder taken from reference TRBV27 and TRBJ1-4, is EAQVTQNPRYLITVTGKKLTVTCSQNMNHEYMSWYRQDPGLGLRQIYYSMNVEVTDKGDVPEGYKVSRKEKRNFPLILESPSPNQTSLYFCASSRGAWEKLFFGSGTQLSVL.

A remark on this clonotype: This may arise from a read error, as a much more abundant clone is one base away. The DNA of the CDR3 is TGCAGTGCTACTAGCGGGGGCTCCTACGAGCAGTACTTC. Its translation: CSATSGGSYEQYF. V and J are TRBV20-1 and TRBJ2-7; 10 bases align to TRBD2. The CDR3 sequence is 13 residues long. Per the germline V gene, CDR1 is DFQATT and CDR2 is SNEGSKA (reference sequence). J was trimmed by 0 bases and V by 4 bases; bases with no gene match: 0.

The chain couples TRBV7-6 to TRBJ2-1, with unresolved D. There are 15 residues in the CDR3. In germline, CDR1 is SGHVS, CDR2 FNYEAQ. The ends were cut back, 3 bases at V and 0 bases at J, with 9 bases in the middle. The DNA for the CDR3 is TGTGCCAGCAGCTTGTCACGGGTCTCCTACAATGAGCAGTTCTTC. Its protein product is CASSLSRVSYNEQFF. Looking up the rest from reference TRBV7-6 and TRBJ2-1 gives the full variable domain: GAGVSQSPRYKVTKRGQDVALRCDPISGHVSLYWYRQALGQGPEFLTYFNYEAQQDKSGLPNDRFSAERPEGSISTLTIQRTEQRDSAMYRCASSLSRVSYNEQFFGPGTRLTVL.

The chain recombines TRBV7-2 with TRBJ2-5, with a possible D match to TRBD1 (6 bases). Germline V gene sequence: CDR1 SGHTA, CDR2 FQGNSA. With 1 base removed from V and 6 bases from J, the gap between germline ends came to 15 bases. The CDR3 covers 15 residues. The chain's CDR3 is CASSLDRAGAKTQYF. The CDR3 bases are TGTGCCAGCAGCTTAGATCGGGCAGGGGCGAAGACCCAGTACTTC.

CDR3 sequence (DNA): TGCAGTGCTAGACGGGGACTAGGGGAGGAGACCCAGTACTTC. This translates into CSARRGLGEETQYF. J is TRBJ2-5 and V is TRBV20-1; TRBD2 matches 8 bases. Germline V lookup: CDR1 DFQATT, CDR2 SNEGSKA (reference sequence). J gave up 5 bases and V 2 bases, and 7 bases lay outside the gene matches. The CDR3 consists of 14 residues.

With regard to this clonotype: A read error may account for a junction end that differs from germline. This chain links TRBV3-1 with TRBJ2-2, with D hard to call. The CDR3 is 16 residues long. Germline V gene data show CDR1 as LGHDT and CDR2 as YNNKEL (reference sequence). CDR3 amino acids: CASSQDPGANTEELFF. Written as DNA, the CDR3 is TGTGCCAGCAGCCAAGATCCCGGCGCGAACACCGAGGAGCTGTTTTTT.

This chain connects TRBV28 to TRBJ2-3; D perhaps matches TRBD1 (5 bases). This CDR3 is built from 12 residues. V was cut by 6 bases and J by 6 bases, with 10 bases left in between. The V gene's germline CDR1 is MDHEN and CDR2 SYDVKM. In DNA form, the CDR3 reads TGTGCCAGCAGCCAGACAGTTGATACGCAGTATTTT. It yields the protein CASSQTVDTQYF. The complete variable domain, with remaining parts taken from reference TRBV28 and TRBJ2-3, reads DVKVTQSSRYLVKRTGEKVFLECVQDMDHENMFWYRQDPGLGLRLIYFSYDVKMKEKGDIPEGYSVSREKKERFSLILESASTNQTSMYLCASSQTVDTQYFGPGTRLTVL.

The genes are TRBV2 and TRBJ1-5; a possible D gene is TRBD1 (6 bases). Trimming cost V 2 bases and J 4 bases, with 15 bases left between them. The CDR3 runs to 16 residues. Germline loops: CDR1 SNHLY, CDR2 FYNNEI. The CDR3 is CASSEYRTEGNQPQHF. DNA of the CDR3: TGTGCCAGCAGTGAATATAGGACAGAGGGGAATCAGCCCCAGCATTTT.

This clonotype was counted a few times. The chain recombines TRBV12-3 or TRBV12-4 with TRBJ2-5, with D tentatively TRBD2 (5 bases). The better agreement between TRBJ2-7 and the DNA end casts doubt on the J call. CDR3 length: 15 amino acids. The CDR3 loop reads CASSEIIFAGHEQYF. The CDR3 DNA is TGTGCCAGCAGCGAAATCATTTTCGCGGGCCACGAGCAGTACTTC.

This clonotype has more than one count but fewer than ten. The chain combines TRBV6-5 with TRBJ2-5, with TRBD2 as a possible D gene (6 bases). The tail of the sequence fits TRBJ2-1 better, so the J call may be wrong. The V gene's germline CDR1 is MNHEY and CDR2 SVGAGI. The CDR3 has 14 residues. In nucleotides, the CDR3 is TGTGCCAGCAGTTACTCGATGAGCGGGAATGAGCAGTTCTTC. Residues: CASSYSMSGNEQFF.

The CDR3 DNA reads TGTGCCAGCAGCTTAGGCGATACCCTCTATGGCTACACCTTC. As protein: CASSLGDTLYGYTF. The V and J genes are TRBV7-2 and TRBJ1-2, with D hard to call. From germline, CDR1 is SGHTA and CDR2 FQGNSA. The CDR3 runs to 14 residues. V was trimmed by 1 base and J by 4 bases, leaving 10 bases between them.

V usage is TRBV7-2 and J usage is TRBJ2-1; the match to TRBD2 covers 9 bases. Trimming cost V 2 bases and J 0 bases; bases outside gene matches: 8. The germline V gene encodes CDR1 SGHTA and CDR2 FQGNSA. The CDR3 loop spans 18 amino acids. CDR3 bases: TGTGCCAGCAGCTTATGGCTAGCGGGAACGAGCTCCTACAATGAGCAGTTCTTC. This sequence encodes CASSLWLAGTSSYNEQFF. Drawing the rest from reference TRBV7-2 and TRBJ2-1, the complete variable domain is GAGVSQSPSNKVTEKGKDVELRCDPISGHTALYWYRQSLGQGLEFLIYFQGNSAPDKSGLPSDRFSAERTGGSVSTLTIQRTQQEDSAVYLCASSLWLAGTSSYNEQFFGPGTRLTVL.

The V and J genes are TRBV4-3 and TRBJ2-5, with TRBD2 matching 9 bases. The CDR3 spans 17 residues. V lost 4 bases to trimming and J lost 5 bases; unmatched junction nucleotides: 14. CDR1 is LGHNA, CDR2 YSLEER, per germline. In DNA form, the CDR3 reads TGCGCCAGCAGCCTCTTCCTACGCGGGGGGGCCGAGGAGACCCAGTACTTC. It specifies CASSLFLRGGAEETQYF.

The chain has TRBV5-1 and TRBJ2-5; D is uncertain. Trimming cost V 1 base and J 5 bases, with 12 bases left between them. The CDR3 is made up of 14 amino acids. Germline V CDR1 and CDR2: SGHRS, YFSETQ. CDR3 protein: CASSLTTGWETQYF. CDR3 DNA: TGCGCCAGCAGCTTGACTACTGGGTGGGAGACCCAGTACTTC.

This clonotype was observed a handful of times. This chain connects TRBV28 to TRBJ1-2; D call uncertain. The CDR3 loop spans 16 amino acids. Trimming removed 7 bases at V and 1 base at J, with 19 bases between. The germline CDR1 and CDR2 sequences are MDHEN and SYDVKM. In nucleotides, the CDR3 is TGTGCCAGCACTTCCCGACTTACCCCGCTTAACTATGGCTACACCTTC. Translating gives CASTSRLTPLNYGYTF.

This clonotype was recorded at least ten times. The chain links TRBV5-1 to TRBJ2-3; D may be TRBD1 or TRBD2 (5 bases each). Between the trimmed V and J ends, which lost 2 bases and 3 bases, there was a span of 13 bases. CDR3 length equals 15 residues. Germline values: CDR1 SGHRS, CDR2 YFSETQ. CDR3 in DNA: TGCGCCAGCAGCTTAGGGACGACAGCTACAGATACGCAGTATTTT. This encodes CASSLGTTATDTQYF. Together with reference TRBV5-1 and TRBJ2-3, the CDR3 gives the full variable domain: KAGVTQTPRYLIKTRGQQVTLSCSPISGHRSVSWYQQTPGQGLQFLFEYFSETQRNKGNFPGRFSGRQFSNSRSEMNVSTLELGDSALYLCASSLGTTATDTQYFGPGTRLTVL.

This clonotype occurred a few times. The chain employs TRBV15 and TRBJ2-1; 7 positions agree with TRBD1. V dropped 0 bases and J dropped 5; count of bases not matched to a gene: 1. The CDR3 contains 14 residues. Germline V gene sequence: CDR1 LNHNV, CDR2 YYDKDF (reference sequence). This CDR3 is CATSRDTGDNEQFF. CDR3 nucleotides: TGTGCCACCAGCAGAGATACAGGGGACAATGAGCAGTTCTTC.

This clonotype was counted a few times. The V call is TRBV29-1, the J call TRBJ2-7, with 8 positions matching TRBD2. In germline, CDR1 is SQVTM, CDR2 ANQGSEA. With V trimmed by 7 bases and J by 1 base, 9 bases remained unmatched. The CDR3 totals 14 residues. The CDR3 spells CSGPGTRFSYEQYF. The CDR3 bases are TGCAGCGGCCCCGGGACTAGATTTTCCTACGAGCAGTACTTC.

In its sample, this clonotype was seen a few times. V and J are TRBV7-9 and TRBJ1-1; tentative D call: TRBD1 (5 bases). CDR3 length: 15 amino acids. Germline CDR1 and CDR2: SEHNR and FQNEAQ (reference sequence). The V end was cut by 5 bases, the J end by 3 bases, with 16 bases between. CDR3 protein: CASSPRTTADTEAFF. CDR3 DNA sequence: TGTGCCAGCAGCCCCCGAACGACAGCGGACACTGAAGCTTTCTTT.

For the CDR3, the DNA is TGTGCCAGCAGTCGAAAATTGACTAGCGGGGAGTACCAAGAGACCCAGTACTTC. This encodes CASSRKLTSGEYQETQYF. V usage is TRBV6-2 or TRBV6-3 and J usage is TRBJ2-1; 11 bases map to TRBD2. The J call may be wrong; the DNA end is better matched by TRBJ2-5. Germline-derived CDR1 and CDR2 are MNHEY and SVGEGT. This CDR3 spans 18 amino acids.

The rearrangement joins TRBV7-2 to TRBJ1-4; 11 nucleotides line up with TRBD1. The CDR3 totals 16 residues. V was pared by 1 base and J by 2 bases, with 0 bases of the junction left unmatched. Germline V CDR1 and CDR2: SGHTA, FQGNSA. The CDR3 DNA reads TGTGCCAGCAGCTTAGGGACAGGGGGCACTAATGAAAAACTGTTTTTT. Encoded protein: CASSLGTGGTNEKLFF.

This chain links TRBV7-2 with TRBJ2-5; D may correspond to TRBD1 or TRBD2 (5 bases each). The tail of the sequence fits TRBJ2-7 better, so the J call may be wrong. Germline-derived CDR1 and CDR2 are SGHTA and FQGNSA. CDR3 length: 14 residues. CDR3 nucleotide sequence: TGTGCCAGCAGCCTCCGGGACGGGCCCTACGAGCAGTACTTC. Encoded protein: CASSLRDGPYEQYF.

CDR3 sequence: CASSLLSGNTEAFF. In DNA, the CDR3 is TGTGCCAGCAGCTTACTTTCGGGGAACACTGAAGCTTTCTTT. The chain recombines TRBV11-3 with TRBJ1-1; no reliable D call. Germline values: CDR1 SGHNT, CDR2 YENEEA. The CDR3 runs 14 residues. V shed 2 bases and J shed 1 base, with 8 bases lying between them. Supplemented by reference TRBV11-3 and TRBJ1-1, the full variable domain reads EAGVVQSPRYKIIEKKQPVAFWCNPISGHNTLYWYLQNLGQGPELLIRYENEEAVDDSQLPKDRFSAERLKGVDSTLKIQPAELGDSAVYLCASSLLSGNTEAFFGQGTRLTVV.

The gene calls are TRBV5-1 and TRBJ2-7; 7 bases match TRBD2. The J call may be wrong; the DNA end is better matched by TRBJ2-1. The length of the CDR3 is 15 residues. Germline V gene sequence: CDR1 SGHRS, CDR2 YFSETQ. CDR3 sequence reads: CASSLWLAEDNEQFF. For the CDR3, the DNA is TGCGCCAGCAGCTTGTGGCTAGCGGAGGACAATGAGCAGTTCTTC.

The chain uses TRBV9 and TRBJ2-7; TRBD1 matches 8 bases. Germline lookup yields CDR1 SGDLS and CDR2 YYNGEE. The CDR3 runs to 15 residues. The V gene end was trimmed by 4 bases and the J gene end by 4 bases; junction bases not matched to a gene: 10. The DNA for the CDR3 is TGTGCCAGCAGCCCAGACAGGGGTTCGGTGTACGAGCAGTACTTC. Its protein is CASSPDRGSVYEQYF.

This clonotype was detected only a few times. Given the absence of the conserved phenylalanine or tryptophan at the CDR3 end, a read error is likely. The V and J genes are TRBV4-3 and TRBJ2-5; D unresolved. The germline CDR1 and CDR2 sequences are LGHNA and YSLEER. The CDR3 covers 14 residues. V shed 0 bases and J shed 3 bases, with 8 bases lying between them. CDR3 sequence reads: CASSQDPTEETQYL. The CDR3 DNA sequence: TGCGCCAGCAGCCAAGATCCCACTGAAGAGACCCAGTACCTC.

A word on this clonotype: The junction differs from germline at one of its ends, possibly a read error. The CDR3 bases are TGTGCTAGCAGCCGCTTCGGCCCTGGGACTAGCGATAGCGGGGAGCTGTTTTTT. Translating gives CASSRFGPGTSDSGELFF. The J gene is TRBJ2-2, the V gene TRBV7-7; 10 nucleotides match TRBD2. In germline, CDR1 is SSHAT, CDR2 FNYEAQ (reference sequence). The CDR3 spans 18 residues.